Shown below are 3 T cell receptor beta chains from a single sample sequenced in a study of T cell responses to AZD1222 COVID-19 vaccine. Generated by immunoSEQ multiplex PCR, the TCRdb table keeps only in-frame clones and is missing some. The data contain 120,000 to 150,000 clones, approximately 91% of them singletons. The sequencing used peripheral blood, collected on day 0 of AZD1222 vaccination. All receptors derive from an adult in good health.

DNA for the CDR3: TGTGCCAGCAGCCAAACAGGTTCCAAAGCTTTCTTT. It encodes CASSQTGSKAFF. The V call is TRBV14, the J call TRBJ1-1, with D perhaps TRBD1 (5 bases). This CDR3 comprises 12 residues. The V gene's germline CDR1 is SGHDN and CDR2 FVKESK. Trimming left V 2 bases short and J 9 bases short, with 10 bases between.

CDR3 sequence reads: CASSPPPGAEKNIQYF. CDR3 coding DNA: TGTGCCAGCAGTCCTCCCCCGGGGGCAGAGAAAAACATTCAGTACTTC. The chain has TRBV11-2 and TRBJ2-4; D possibly uses TRBD1 or TRBD2 (6 bases each). The V and J ends lost 6 bases and 4 bases respectively, with 19 bases between them. There are 16 residues in the CDR3. The V gene's germline CDR1 is SGHAT and CDR2 FQNNGV.

This clone was detected a few times. The J gene is TRBJ1-1, the V gene TRBV2; TRBD1 agrees at 7 bases. This CDR3 has 13 residues. Per the germline V gene, CDR1 is SNHLY and CDR2 is FYNNEI. V trimming: 7 bases; J trimming: 3 bases; junction bases outside the gene matches: 5. Written as DNA, the CDR3 is TGTGCCAGCATCGACAGGGTATACACTGAAGCTTTCTTT. This encodes CASIDRVYTEAFF. The full variable domain, with the rest looked up from reference TRBV2 and TRBJ1-1, is EPEVTQTPSHQVTQMGQEVILRCVPISNHLYFYWYRQILGQKVEFLVSFYNNEISEKSEIFDDQFSVERPDGSNFTLKIRSTKLEDSAMYFCASIDRVYTEAFFGQGTRLTVV.